This TCR beta chain was captured by sequencing in a study of cytomegalovirus exposure and HLA in healthy donors. This CDR3 comprises 14 residues. The germline V gene encodes CDR1 SQVTM and CDR2 ANQGSEA. The trim removed 7 bases at V and 8 bases at J, leaving 12 bases unmatched. In the PCR, 60 Vbeta and 13 Jbeta primers were used. Only in-frame clones appear in the TCRdb table, and some are missing; sequencing was by immunoSEQ multiplex PCR. The table records approximately 170,000 clones, roughly 73% of them present only once. This clonotype was sampled from a female donor in good health and CMV-seronegative. Input material: PBMCs. The rearrangement links TRBV29-1 to TRBJ1-1; 11 nucleotides align to TRBD1. CDR3 in amino acids: CSATGQGAEREAFF. CDR3 coding DNA: TGCAGCGCTACAGGACAGGGGGCGGAAAGGGAAGCTTTCTTT.